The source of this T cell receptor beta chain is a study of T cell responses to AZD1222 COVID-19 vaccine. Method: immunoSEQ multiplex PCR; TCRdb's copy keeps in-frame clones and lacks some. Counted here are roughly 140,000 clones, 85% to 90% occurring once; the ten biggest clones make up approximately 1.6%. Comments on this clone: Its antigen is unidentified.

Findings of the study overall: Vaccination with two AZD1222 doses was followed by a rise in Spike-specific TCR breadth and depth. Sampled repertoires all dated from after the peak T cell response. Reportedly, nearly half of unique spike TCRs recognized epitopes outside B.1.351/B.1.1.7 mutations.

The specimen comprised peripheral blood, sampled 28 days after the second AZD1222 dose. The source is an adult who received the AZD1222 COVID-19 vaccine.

CDR3 region: CASSYSPQGAGNTIYF. CDR3 sequence (DNA): TGTGCCAGCAGTTACTCGCCGCAGGGGGCAGGAAACACCATATATTTT. The chain uses TRBV6-5 and TRBJ1-3; 8 bases are a match to TRBD1. Trimming took 0 bases from V and 4 from J; bases not matched to a gene: 5. The CDR3 has 16 residues. CDR1 and CDR2 (germline): MNHEY, SVGAGI.